This note documents a single T cell receptor beta chain sequence. As yet, its antigen is unknown. The data stem from a study of cytomegalovirus exposure and HLA in healthy donors. Broader study findings: TCR beta chains numbering more than 150 were designated cytomegalovirus-associated. Reported findings show TCR beta sequences accurately forecast HLA-A and HLA-B alleles in most subjects.

Amplification used 60 Vbeta primers and 13 Jbeta primers. Here immunoSEQ multiplex PCR was the method, and the copy in TCRdb shows in-frame clones only, minus some. The sample includes roughly 80,000 clones, roughly 83% seen only once; the top ten take roughly 2.3%. Germline-derived CDR1 and CDR2 are MNHEY and SVGAGI. This CDR3 has 15 amino acids. V lost 4 bases to trimming and J lost 5 bases; unmatched junction nucleotides: 4. The sequence came from a woman aged 50 to 60 in good health and CMV-seronegative. The material sequenced was PBMCs. V is TRBV6-5 and J is TRBJ2-5; 13 positions match TRBD2. CDR3 bases: TGTGCCAGCAGTTCCGCGACTAGCGGGGGGGAGACCCAGTACTTC. It specifies CASSSATSGGETQYF.